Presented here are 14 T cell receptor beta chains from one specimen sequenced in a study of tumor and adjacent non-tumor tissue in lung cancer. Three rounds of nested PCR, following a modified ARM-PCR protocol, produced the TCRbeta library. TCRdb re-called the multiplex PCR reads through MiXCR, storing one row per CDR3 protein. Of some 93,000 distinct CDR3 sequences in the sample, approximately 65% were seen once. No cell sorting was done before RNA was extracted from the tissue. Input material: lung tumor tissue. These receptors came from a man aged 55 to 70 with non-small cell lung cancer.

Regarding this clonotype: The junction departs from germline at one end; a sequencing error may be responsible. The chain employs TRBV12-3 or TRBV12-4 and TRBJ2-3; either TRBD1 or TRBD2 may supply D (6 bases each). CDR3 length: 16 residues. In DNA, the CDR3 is TGTGCCAGCCGTGGTTCACGGGGGCCCCCCACAGATACGCATTATTTT. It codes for CASRGSRGPPTDTHYF.

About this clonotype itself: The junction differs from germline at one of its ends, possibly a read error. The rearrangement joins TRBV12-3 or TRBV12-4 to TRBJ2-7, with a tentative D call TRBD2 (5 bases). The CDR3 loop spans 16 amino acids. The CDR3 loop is CSSSLLRTGIAYEQYF. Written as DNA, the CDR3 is TGTTCCAGCAGTTTATTACGAACCGGGATTGCGTACGAGCAGTACTTC.

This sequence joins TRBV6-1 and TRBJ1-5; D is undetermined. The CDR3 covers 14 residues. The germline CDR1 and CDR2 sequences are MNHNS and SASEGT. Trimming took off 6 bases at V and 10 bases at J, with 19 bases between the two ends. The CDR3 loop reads CASSPAGGMHPQHF. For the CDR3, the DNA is TGTGCCAGCAGCCCGGCCGGAGGAATGCATCCCCAGCATTTT.

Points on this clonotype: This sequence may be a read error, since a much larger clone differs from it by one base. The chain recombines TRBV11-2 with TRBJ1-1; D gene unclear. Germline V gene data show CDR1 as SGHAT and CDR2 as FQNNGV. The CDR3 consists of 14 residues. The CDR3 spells CANSALTGLREAFF. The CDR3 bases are TGTGCCAACAGCGCCCTCACGGGCTTGCGTGAAGCTTTCTTT. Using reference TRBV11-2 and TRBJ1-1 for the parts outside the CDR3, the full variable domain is EAGVAQSPRYKIIEKRQSVAFWCNPISGHATLYWYQQILGQGPKLLIQFQNNGVVDDSQLPKDRFSAERLKGVDSTLKIQPAKLEDSAVYLCANSALTGLREAFFGQGTRLTVV.

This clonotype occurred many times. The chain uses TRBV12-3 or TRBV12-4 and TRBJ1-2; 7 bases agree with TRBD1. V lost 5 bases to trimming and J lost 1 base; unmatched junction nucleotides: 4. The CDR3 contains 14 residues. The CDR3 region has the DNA TGTGCCAGCAGTCAGGGGACAGTTAACTATGGCTACACCTTC. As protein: CASSQGTVNYGYTF.

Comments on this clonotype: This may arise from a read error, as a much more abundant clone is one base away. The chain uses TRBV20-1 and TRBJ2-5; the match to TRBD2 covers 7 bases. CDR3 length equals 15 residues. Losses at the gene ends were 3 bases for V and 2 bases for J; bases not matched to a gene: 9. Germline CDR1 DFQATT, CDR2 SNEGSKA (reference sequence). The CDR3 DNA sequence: TGCAGTGCTAGTGAGGCGCTAGCGGTTCAAGAGACCCAGTACTTC. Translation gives CSASEALAVQETQYF.

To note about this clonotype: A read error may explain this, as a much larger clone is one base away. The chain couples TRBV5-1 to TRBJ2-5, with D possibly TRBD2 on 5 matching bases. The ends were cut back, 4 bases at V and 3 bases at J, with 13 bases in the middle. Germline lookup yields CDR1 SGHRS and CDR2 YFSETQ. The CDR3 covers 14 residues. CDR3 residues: CASSLGGRKETQYF. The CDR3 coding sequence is TGCGCCAGCAGCCTGGGCGGGCGGAAAGAGACCCAGTACTTC.

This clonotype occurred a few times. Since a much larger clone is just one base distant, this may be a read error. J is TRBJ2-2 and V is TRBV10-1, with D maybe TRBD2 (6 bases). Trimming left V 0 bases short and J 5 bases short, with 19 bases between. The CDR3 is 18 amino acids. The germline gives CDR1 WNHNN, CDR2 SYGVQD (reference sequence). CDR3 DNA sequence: TGCGCCAGCAGTGAGTCGTTTCGGCATGGAGGGTGGACCGGGGAGCTGTTTTTT. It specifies CASSESFRHGGWTGELFF.

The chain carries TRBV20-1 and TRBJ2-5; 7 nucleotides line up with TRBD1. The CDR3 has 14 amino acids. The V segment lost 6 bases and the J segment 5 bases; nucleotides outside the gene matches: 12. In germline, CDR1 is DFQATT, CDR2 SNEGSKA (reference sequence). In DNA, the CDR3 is TGCAGTGCGAGAAGAACAGGGGCCAGCGAGACCCAGTACTTC. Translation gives CSARRTGASETQYF.

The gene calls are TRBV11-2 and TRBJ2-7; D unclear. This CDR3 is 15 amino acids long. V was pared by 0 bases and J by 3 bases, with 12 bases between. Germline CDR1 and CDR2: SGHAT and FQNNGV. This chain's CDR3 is CASSLEYGIGYEQYF. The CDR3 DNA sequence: TGTGCCAGCAGCTTAGAGTATGGGATTGGCTACGAGCAGTACTTC.

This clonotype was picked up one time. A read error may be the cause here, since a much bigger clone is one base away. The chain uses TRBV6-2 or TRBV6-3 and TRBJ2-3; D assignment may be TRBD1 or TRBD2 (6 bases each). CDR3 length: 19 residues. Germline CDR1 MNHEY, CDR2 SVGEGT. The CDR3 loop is CASSYSSTHRDSSTYTQYF. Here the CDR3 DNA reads TGTGCCAGCAGTTACTCGAGTACCCACAGGGACTCTAGCACATATACGCAGTATTTT.

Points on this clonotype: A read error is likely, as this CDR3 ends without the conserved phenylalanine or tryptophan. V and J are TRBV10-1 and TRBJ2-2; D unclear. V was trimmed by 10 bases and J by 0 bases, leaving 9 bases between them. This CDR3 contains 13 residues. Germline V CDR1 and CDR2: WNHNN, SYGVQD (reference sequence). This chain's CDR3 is CANSFANTGELFS. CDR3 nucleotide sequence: TGCGCCAACAGCTTCGCGAACACCGGGGAGCTGTTTTCT.

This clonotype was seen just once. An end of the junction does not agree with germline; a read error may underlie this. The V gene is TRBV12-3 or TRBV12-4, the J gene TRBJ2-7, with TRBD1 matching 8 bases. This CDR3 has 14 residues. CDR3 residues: CASSPGGTGYEQYF. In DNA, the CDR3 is TGTGCCAGCAGCCCCGGCGGGACAGGCTACGAGCAATACTTC.

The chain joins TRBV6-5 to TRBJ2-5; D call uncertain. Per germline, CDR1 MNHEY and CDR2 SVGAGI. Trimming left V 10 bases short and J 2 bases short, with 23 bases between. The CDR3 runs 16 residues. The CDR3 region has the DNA TGTGCCAACACCCAGAGGTGGTGGGGTAGACAAGAGACCCAGTACTTC. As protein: CANTQRWWGRQETQYF.